The following is a T cell receptor (beta chain) sequence with its context. Germline-derived CDR1 and CDR2 are MNHEY and SVGAGI. V was shortened by 5 bases and J by 5 bases, with 12 bases between the two germline ends. CDR3 length: 13 residues. TCRdb's table, derived via immunoSEQ multiplex PCR, lists solely in-frame clones and lacks some. Seen here are some 160,000 clones, approximately 90% observed once, and the top ten hold 0.85% to 1.1%. The sample originates from a study of T cell responses to AZD1222 COVID-19 vaccine. The sequencing here drew on peripheral blood, taken 28 days after the second AZD1222 dose. The source is an adult who received the AZD1222 COVID-19 vaccine. The J gene is TRBJ1-1, the V gene TRBV6-5, with D possibly TRBD1 on 5 matching bases. The CDR3 nucleotides are TGTGCCAGCAGTAGTAGGGGCGCGACTGAAGCTTTCTTT. Translation gives CASSSRGATEAFF.